This TCR beta chain was found in a study of T cells in localized non-small cell lung cancer. General study results and limits: Maximal T cell clonality occurred in uninvolved adjacent lung, with tumor ranking below it.

About this clone: Its antigen is undetermined.

Data came from immunoSEQ multiplex PCR; TCRdb stores just in-frame clones and leaves some out. The table has over 50,000 clones, 75% to 90% seen once. The CDR3 runs to 18 residues. The germline V gene has CDR1 LNHNV and CDR2 YYDKDF (reference sequence). The V end was cut by 1 base, the J end by 0 bases, with 19 bases between. The chain couples TRBV15 to TRBJ2-7; a possible D gene is TRBD2 (6 bases). The sequence was collected from a man aged 35 to 69 with stage III lung adenocarcinoma. The sample was peripheral blood mononuclear cells, taken before any cancer treatment. In DNA, the CDR3 is TGTGCCACCAGCAGAGTCCCGGCCGGGAGAGGCGGCTCCTACGAGCAGTACTTC. Its protein is CATSRVPAGRGGSYEQYF. The full variable domain, in which reference TRBV15 and TRBJ2-7 provide the parts outside the CDR3, is DAMVIQNPRYQVTQFGKPVTLSCSQTLNHNVMYWYQQKSSQAPKLLFHYYDKDFNNEADTPDNFQSRRPNTSFCFLDIRSPGLGDTAMYLCATSRVPAGRGGSYEQYFGPGTRLTVT.